What follows are 20 T cell receptor beta chains derived from one specimen sequenced in a study of blood T cells in healthy people across ages. With a J-beta primer mix and a sample-barcoded 5' primer, a second PCR ran roughly 6 to 12 cycles. TCRdb re-called the 5' RACE reads with MiXCR, one entry per CDR3 protein. The data contain about 670,000 distinct CDR3 sequences, 40% to 45% of them singletons. Sequenced input: blood. All receptors come from a man at least 80 years old in good health.

This clonotype has a single count. A junction end diverges from the germline sequence, so it may reflect a read error. The CDR3 loop reads CDSKSSVQETQYF. In nucleotides, the CDR3 is TGTGACAGCAAATCATCTGTCCAAGAGACCCAGTACTTC. The chain has TRBV28 and TRBJ2-5; no reliable D call. CDR3 length: 13 amino acids. In germline, CDR1 is MDHEN, CDR2 SYDVKM.

This clonotype appeared a few times. The chain employs TRBV7-9 and TRBJ2-5; the D gene is possibly TRBD1 (6 bases). From germline, CDR1 is SEHNR and CDR2 FQNEAQ (reference sequence). The CDR3 runs 16 residues. Trimming cost V 5 bases and J 4 bases, with 20 bases left between them. The CDR3 spells CASSPSGAINRETQYF. CDR3 DNA sequence: TGTGCCAGCAGCCCGTCAGGGGCTATAAATCGAGAGACCCAGTACTTC.

This clonotype was detected only a few times. This chain connects TRBV9 to TRBJ2-7, with 11 bases that match TRBD2. The CDR3 runs to 14 residues. The J segment lost 3 bases and the V segment lost 3 bases, leaving 2 bases of the junction unmatched. The V gene's germline CDR1 is SGDLS and CDR2 YYNGEE. The CDR3 DNA sequence: TGTGCCAGCAGCGCTAGCGGGAGGAACTACGAGCAGTACTTC. Translation: CASSASGRNYEQYF.

CDR3 loop: CSARPGLGRNEQFF. In DNA form, the CDR3 reads TGCAGTGCTAGACCGGGACTAGGCCGCAATGAGCAGTTCTTC. The rearrangement links TRBV20-1 to TRBJ2-1, with TRBD2 matching 8 bases. Germline assignment: CDR1 DFQATT and CDR2 SNEGSKA (reference sequence). Trimming cost V 2 bases and J 6 bases; bases outside gene matches: 6. The CDR3 has 14 residues.

This clonotype was observed many times. This CDR3 is CASSERPDPPNYGYTF. In DNA form, the CDR3 reads TGTGCCAGCAGTGAACGACCGGACCCCCCCAACTATGGCTACACCTTC. The chain recombines TRBV2 with TRBJ1-2, with D hard to call. The V end was cut by 2 bases, the J end by 2 bases, with 15 bases between. This CDR3 is 16 amino acids long. CDR1 SNHLY and CDR2 FYNNEI come from the germline V gene. Full variable domain (remainder filled in from reference TRBV2 and TRBJ1-2): EPEVTQTPSHQVTQMGQEVILRCVPISNHLYFYWYRQILGQKVEFLVSFYNNEISEKSEIFDDQFSVERPDGSNFTLKIRSTKLEDSAMYFCASSERPDPPNYGYTFGSGTRLTVV.

This clonotype was found a few times. The gene calls are TRBV29-1 and TRBJ2-3; D gene ambiguous. V was trimmed by 0 bases and J by 2 bases, leaving 9 bases between them. Germline loops: CDR1 SQVTM, CDR2 ANQGSEA. The CDR3 sequence is 14 residues long. DNA for the CDR3: TGCAGCGTTGAAGATCCTAAGATCACAGATACGCAGTATTTT. Protein sequence: CSVEDPKITDTQYF.

This clonotype showed up just a few times. The chain combines TRBV20-1 with TRBJ2-1; the D gene is possibly TRBD1 (5 bases). The germline V gene encodes CDR1 DFQATT and CDR2 SNEGSKA (reference sequence). The CDR3 runs 16 residues. CDR3: CSSIVSGAGNYNEQFF. DNA for the CDR3: TGCAGCTCCATCGTATCAGGCGCAGGGAACTACAATGAGCAGTTCTTC.

This clonotype has just one count. Sequence at one end of the junction differs from germline and may be a read error. This chain connects TRBV7-2 to TRBJ1-4; D is undetermined. Germline V lookup: CDR1 SGHTA, CDR2 FQGNSA. The CDR3 covers 15 residues. The CDR3 reads CAGSGRGPANEKLFF. The CDR3 nucleotides read TGTGCCGGCAGCGGGCGTGGACCCGCTAATGAAAAACTGTTTTTT.

The chain is built from TRBV27 and TRBJ2-7, with TRBD1 as a possible D gene (6 bases). The V gene lost 4 bases and the J gene lost 1 base, with 20 bases spanning the gap. The CDR3 runs to 17 residues. Per the germline V gene, CDR1 is MNHEY and CDR2 is SMNVEV (reference sequence). The CDR3 here is CASSSNSRDKPSYEQYF. As DNA, the CDR3 is TGTGCCAGCAGTTCCAATAGTAGGGACAAACCATCCTACGAGCAGTACTTC.

The rearrangement joins TRBV20-1 to TRBJ2-5; D uncertain. The length of the CDR3 is 11 residues. Germline V CDR1 and CDR2: DFQATT, SNEGSKA (reference sequence). Trimming left V 3 bases short and J 11 bases short, with 13 bases between. CDR3 residues: CSARHRYGQYF. As DNA, the CDR3 is TGCAGTGCTAGGCACCGCTACGGGCAGTACTTC.

This clonotype was seen just once. A single base separates this from a much larger clone, so it may be a read error. The chain joins TRBV20-1 to TRBJ2-1; D perhaps matches TRBD2 (6 bases). Trimming stripped 6 bases from V and 15 bases from J, with 18 bases between. The CDR3 is 11 amino acids. Per the germline V gene, CDR1 is DFQATT and CDR2 is SNEGSKA (reference sequence). CDR3 loop: CSAGRRDGRFF. For the CDR3, the DNA is TGCAGTGCCGGTAGGCGGGATGGGCGGTTCTTC.

Turning to this clonotype: Germline is not matched at one junction end, which may reflect a read error. V gene TRBV20-1 combines with J gene TRBJ2-1, with TRBD2 identical over 8 bases. In germline, CDR1 is DFQATT, CDR2 SNEGSKA (reference sequence). The CDR3 spans 12 residues. CDR3 coding DNA: TGCAGCGCCAGGACTAGCAGCGATGAGCGGTTCTTC. Translated: CSARTSSDERFF.

About this clonotype: A single base separates this from a much larger clone, so it may be a read error. The chain's CDR3 is CSVAEIVNSPLHF. DNA for the CDR3: TGCAGCGTTGCTGAGATAGTAAATTCACCCCTCCACTTT. The rearrangement links TRBV29-1 to TRBJ1-6; D not resolved. From germline, CDR1 is SQVTM and CDR2 ANQGSEA. V was cut by 4 bases and J by 7 bases, with 11 bases left in between. CDR3 length: 13 amino acids.

A single count supports this clonotype. The rearrangement uses TRBV6-1 and TRBJ1-5; D may be TRBD1 (5 bases). V lost 4 bases, J lost 9 bases, and 16 bases lay in between. Per germline, CDR1 MNHNS and CDR2 SASEGT. CDR3 size: 14 residues. CDR3 DNA sequence: TGTGCCAGCAGTGGGGGAGGGACCGGGTGGCCCCAGCATTTT. Its protein is CASSGGGTGWPQHF.

This clonotype was detected ten times or more. The junction does not match germline at one end; this may be a read error. This chain connects TRBV3-1 to TRBJ2-1, with 7 bases that match TRBD2. The length of the CDR3 is 14 residues. The V gene's germline CDR1 is LGHDT and CDR2 YNNKEL (reference sequence). The CDR3, as DNA: TGTGCCAGCAGCGGGACTAACTCCCACAATGAGCAGTTCTTC. Translation: CASSGTNSHNEQFF.

The V call is TRBV7-9, the J call TRBJ2-7; a possible D gene is TRBD2 (5 bases). Between the trimmed V and J ends, which lost 0 bases and 2 bases, there was a span of 8 bases. Germline CDR1 SEHNR, CDR2 FQNEAQ (reference sequence). This CDR3 spans 14 amino acids. The CDR3 is CASSLAAGTYEQYF. The DNA for the CDR3 is TGTGCCAGCAGCTTAGCGGCGGGCACCTACGAGCAGTACTTC.

This chain connects TRBV12-3 or TRBV12-4 to TRBJ2-4; no definite D call. TRBJ2-5 matches the DNA end more closely, so the J call is doubtful. This CDR3 has 14 amino acids. The CDR3, as DNA: TGTGCCAGCAGCCCTAGGGCTTCTGGGGAGACCCAGTACTTC. It yields the protein CASSPRASGETQYF.

This clonotype came up a few times. The rearrangement joins TRBV7-2 to TRBJ2-4; 8 bases map to TRBD2. The CDR3 is 16 amino acids. CDR1 and CDR2 from the germline V gene are SGHTA and FQGNSA. The V segment lost 1 base and the J segment 10 bases; nucleotides outside the gene matches: 12. CDR3 loop: CASSLEAGLAGLIQYF. CDR3 coding DNA: TGTGCCAGCAGCTTAGAAGCGGGGCTAGCGGGCCTTATTCAGTACTTC.

Note on this clonotype: The junction does not match germline at one end; this may be a read error. V and J are TRBV7-7 and TRBJ2-1; the D gene could be TRBD1 or TRBD2 (5 bases each). The CDR3 sequence is 16 residues long. The germline V gene has CDR1 SSHAT and CDR2 FNYEAQ (reference sequence). The CDR3 sequence: CASSLGRGRNYNEQFF. DNA of the CDR3: TGTGCTAGCAGCTTAGGTAGGGGACGGAACTACAATGAGCAGTTCTTC. The full variable domain, completed using reference TRBV7-7 and TRBJ2-1, is GAGVSQSPRYKVTKRGQDVTLRCDPISSHATLYWYQQALGQGPEFLTYFNYEAQPDKSGLPSDRFSAERPEGSISTLTIQRTEQRDSAMYRCASSLGRGRNYNEQFFGPGTRLTVL.

This clonotype was detected a few times. This chain joins TRBV4-3 and TRBJ2-4; 10 nucleotides align to TRBD2. CDR1 and CDR2 (germline): LGHNA, YSLEER. The CDR3 is 18 residues long. Unmatched junction bases numbered 8, after V lost 3 bases and J lost 0 bases. CDR3 protein: CASSHEFSGRRAKNIQYF. CDR3 DNA: TGCGCCAGCAGCCACGAGTTTAGCGGGAGGAGAGCCAAAAACATTCAGTACTTC.